This T cell receptor (beta chain) was obtained from a study of blood T cell repertoires in COVID-19. Study in general: From the United States, Italy and Spain came samples of acute and convalescent COVID-19.

In the source study's methods: Amplifying reference gene primers gave estimates of nucleated cell counts. The repertoire was sequenced with immunoSEQ multiplex PCR; TCRdb's copy has only in-frame clones and lacks some. V and J calls plus clone size are reproduced from that table; the DNA served to infer D and trimming. The sample lists around 80,000 clones; under 85% were seen once. The germline V and J ends were trimmed by 4 bases and 2 bases, with 17 bases remaining between them. This CDR3 spans 16 amino acids. The germline V gene has CDR1 SEHNR and CDR2 FQNEAQ (reference sequence). The V gene is TRBV7-9, the J gene TRBJ1-1; D is undetermined. The receptor comes from a human donor in a cohort sampled during active COVID-19. Material for sequencing was peripheral blood. CDR3 nucleotides: TGTGCCAGCAGCTCCTTCCTAGGATCCTTTAACACTGAAGCTTTCTTT. This sequence encodes CASSSFLGSFNTEAFF.